These 23 T cell receptor beta chains were all obtained from the same sample, sequenced in a study of blood T cell repertoires in COVID-19 (TCRdb year 2020). Library preparation was by the immunoSEQ multiplex PCR assay. Not all clones reach the TCRdb copy of this immuneACCESS table, which keeps in-frame sequences only. Checked studies attribute under half of the gap to unresolved V genes and leave the rest unexplained. The sample profile shows about 210,000 clones; 80% of them were found once. Clones ranked in the top ten supply approximately 4.6% of the sample. The source material was PBMCs or T cells enriched from blood (not recorded which). These receptor sequences come from a man aged 25-45 years with acute COVID-19.

The V and J genes are TRBV27 and TRBJ2-7; weak D call: TRBD2 (5 bases). The CDR3 extends over 14 amino acids. V was cut by 5 bases and J by 2 bases, with 13 bases left in between. CDR1 is MNHEY, CDR2 SMNVEV, per germline (reference sequence). The CDR3 bases are TGTGCCAGCAGTCGGGGTAGACTCCCCTACGAGCAGTACTTC. Protein sequence: CASSRGRLPYEQYF.

This sequence joins TRBV27 and TRBJ1-2; 8 bases fit TRBD1. CDR1 and CDR2 (germline): MNHEY, SMNVEV (reference sequence). Germline trimming cut 10 bases from V and 5 bases from J; bases unmatched to any gene: 9. This CDR3 spans 13 amino acids. CDR3 DNA: TGTGCCATCAGCGGCAGGGGGCGGTATGGCTACACCTTC. It codes for CAISGRGRYGYTF.

The V call is TRBV7-2, the J call TRBJ2-3, with D perhaps TRBD1 (5 bases). The germline V gene encodes CDR1 SGHTA and CDR2 FQGNSA. V was clipped by 3 bases and J by 5 bases, with 12 bases between them. This CDR3 contains 14 residues. CDR3 sequence: CASSLRPQGDTQYF. CDR3 nucleotides: TGTGCCAGCAGCTTGAGACCTCAGGGAGATACGCAGTATTTT.

This clone appeared a single time. The rearrangement uses TRBV6-2 or TRBV6-3 and TRBJ1-5, with 7 bases matching TRBD1. V lost 0 bases, J lost 2 bases, and 10 bases stayed unmatched. Germline V gene sequence: CDR1 MNHEY, CDR2 SVGEGT. The CDR3 totals 18 residues. Here the CDR3 DNA reads TGTGCCAGCAGTTACTCAACACAGGGGTATTTTGGCAATCAGCCCCAGCATTTT. It translates to CASSYSTQGYFGNQPQHF.

The chain has TRBV27 and TRBJ2-3; 9 positions agree with TRBD1. CDR3 size: 15 residues. V trimming: 6 bases; J trimming: 0 bases; junction bases outside the gene matches: 4. Per the germline V gene, CDR1 is MNHEY and CDR2 is SMNVEV (reference sequence). CDR3 sequence: CASSRTGVSTDTQYF. The CDR3 DNA reads as TGTGCCAGCAGCAGGACAGGGGTGAGCACAGATACGCAGTATTTT.

This clone appeared once. This sequence joins TRBV5-1 and TRBJ2-1; D may be TRBD2 (6 bases). Per germline, CDR1 SGHRS and CDR2 YFSETQ. Deletions cut 0 bases from V and 4 bases from J, with 11 bases between. This CDR3 region has 15 residues. CDR3 residues: CASSLGRGIYNEQFF. The CDR3 DNA reads as TGCGCCAGCAGCTTGGGCCGGGGGATATACAATGAGCAGTTCTTC.

The chain recombines TRBV3-1 (or the pseudogene TRBV3-2) with TRBJ2-3, with 7 bases fitting TRBD2. The CDR3 loop spans 14 amino acids. V was pared by 4 bases and J by 6 bases, with 7 bases of the junction left unmatched. Germline CDR1 LGHDT, CDR2 YNNKEL (reference sequence). The CDR3 sequence: CASSPPTSMDTQYF. CDR3 DNA: TGTGCCAGCAGCCCCCCGACTAGCATGGATACGCAGTATTTT.

The chain has TRBV9 and TRBJ2-7; D might be TRBD2 (6 bases). V lost 3 bases and J 3 bases, leaving 10 bases between the germline ends. The V gene's germline CDR1 is SGDLS and CDR2 YYNGEE. This CDR3 has 13 amino acids. The CDR3 DNA follows: TGTGCCAGCAGCGGGGGAGGCGGCTACGAGCAGTACTTC. Its translation is CASSGGGGYEQYF.

V gene TRBV5-1 combines with J gene TRBJ1-1; D gene uncertain. Per germline, CDR1 SGHRS and CDR2 YFSETQ. The V and J ends lost 1 base and 0 bases respectively, with 13 bases between them. The CDR3 runs to 16 residues. The CDR3 region is CASSLIGGRMNTEAFF. DNA for the CDR3: TGCGCCAGCAGCTTGATAGGAGGTCGAATGAACACTGAAGCTTTCTTT.

There are a few counts of this clone. V usage is TRBV28 and J usage is TRBJ1-2; 7 positions match TRBD1. Per the germline V gene, CDR1 is MDHEN and CDR2 is SYDVKM. With V trimmed by 3 bases and J by 0 bases, 10 bases remained unmatched. The CDR3 is 17 residues long. The CDR3 bases are TGTGCCAGCAGTTTCGGTCTTCGGACAGGTACTAACTATGGCTACACCTTC. Amino acid sequence: CASSFGLRTGTNYGYTF.

This chain uses TRBV19 with TRBJ2-7; D possibly corresponds to TRBD2 (6 bases). Per the germline V gene, CDR1 is LNHDA and CDR2 is SQIVND (reference sequence). This CDR3 is 14 amino acids long. With 8 bases removed from V and 5 bases from J, the gap between germline ends came to 19 bases. The CDR3 bases are TGTGCCAGTTCGGAGGGGCGGACTTTCCACGAGCAGTACTTC. Amino acid sequence: CASSEGRTFHEQYF.

The chain employs TRBV7-3 and TRBJ2-5, with a possible D match to TRBD2 (5 bases). Germline V gene lookup returns CDR1 SGHTA and CDR2 FQGTGA. The CDR3 is made up of 15 amino acids. V lost 0 bases, J lost 1 base, and 9 bases lay in between. Here the CDR3 reads CASSLTPGFQETQYF. For the CDR3, the DNA is TGTGCCAGCAGCTTAACCCCGGGGTTCCAAGAGACCCAGTACTTC. Supplemented by reference TRBV7-3 and TRBJ2-5, the full variable domain reads GAGVSQTPSNKVTEKGKYVELRCDPISGHTALYWYRQSLGQGPEFLIYFQGTGAADDSGLPNDRFFAVRPEGSVSTLKIQRTERGDSAVYLCASSLTPGFQETQYFGPGTRLLVL.

This chain connects TRBV7-3 to TRBJ2-7; 10 bases map to TRBD1. Germline V gene lookup returns CDR1 SGHTA and CDR2 FQGTGA. The ends lost 4 bases at V and 5 bases at J; junction bases unmatched: 8. CDR3 size: 15 residues. The CDR3 region has the DNA TGTGCCAGCAGCTCCCGGGACAGGGGCTTCCACGAGCAGTACTTC. It encodes CASSSRDRGFHEQYF.

The chain recombines TRBV7-2 with TRBJ2-7; 13 positions match TRBD2. With V trimmed by 5 bases and J by 4 bases, 5 bases remained unmatched. Germline V CDR1 and CDR2: SGHTA, FQGNSA. This CDR3 has 15 residues. CDR3 bases: TGTGCCAGCAGCCCGACTAGCGGGGGGCCATACGAGCAGTACTTC. Translated, it gives CASSPTSGGPYEQYF.

This clone appeared many times. This sample also contains other DNA sequences that code for the same CDR3. J is TRBJ1-1 and V is TRBV5-1; D might be TRBD1 (5 bases). This CDR3 has 13 amino acids. The germline V gene has CDR1 SGHRS and CDR2 YFSETQ. V gave up 1 base and J gave up 2 bases, with 6 bases separating them. The CDR3 coding sequence is TGCGCCAGCAGCTTGACAGGAAACACTGAAGCTTTCTTT. Its translation: CASSLTGNTEAFF.

The V and J genes are TRBV6-2 or TRBV6-3 and TRBJ1-5, with TRBD1 matching 11 bases. The CDR3 is 15 amino acids. Germline trimming cut 5 bases from V and 5 bases from J; bases unmatched to any gene: 5. CDR1 MNHEY and CDR2 SVGEGT come from the germline V gene. This CDR3 reads CASSPGQGADQPQHF. The CDR3 DNA reads TGTGCCAGCAGTCCCGGACAGGGGGCGGATCAGCCCCAGCATTTT.

The CDR3 DNA follows: TGTGCCAGCAGTGAAGCTGCCAGGGGGGATCAGCCCCAGCATTTT. This codes for CASSEAARGDQPQHF. V gene TRBV6-1 combines with J gene TRBJ1-5, with TRBD1 matching over 7 bases. The V and J ends lost 0 bases and 5 bases, in that order; junction bases with no gene match: 4. Germline CDR1 and CDR2: MNHNS and SASEGT. This CDR3 is built from 15 residues.

This sequence joins TRBV6-1 and TRBJ1-1; D is unclear. CDR1 MNHNS and CDR2 SASEGT come from the germline V gene. The CDR3 has 16 amino acids. Trimming stripped 4 bases from V and 1 base from J, with 16 bases between. The chain's CDR3 is CASSVSLWRGNTEAFF. The CDR3 DNA follows: TGTGCCAGCAGTGTATCTCTTTGGCGAGGGAACACTGAAGCTTTCTTT.

The rearrangement uses TRBV5-1 and TRBJ2-1; D possibly corresponds to TRBD2 (5 bases). From germline, CDR1 is SGHRS and CDR2 YFSETQ. Trimming removed 1 base at V and 1 base at J, with 9 bases between. CDR3 size: 15 residues. CDR3 protein: CASSLNTGSYNEQFF. CDR3 coding DNA: TGCGCCAGCAGCTTGAACACGGGATCCTACAATGAGCAGTTCTTC.

This sequence joins TRBV3-1 (or the pseudogene TRBV3-2) and TRBJ2-7, with TRBD1 identical over 9 bases. Per the germline V gene, CDR1 is LGHDT and CDR2 is YNNKEL (reference sequence). Trimming took 1 base from V and 5 from J; bases not matched to a gene: 15. The CDR3 is made up of 18 amino acids. The chain's CDR3 is CASSQGPFLRDRAHEQYF. Here the CDR3 DNA reads TGTGCCAGCAGCCAAGGTCCATTCCTCCGGGACAGGGCCCACGAGCAGTACTTC.

The V and J genes are TRBV20-1 and TRBJ2-5; D ambiguous. The germline CDR1 and CDR2 sequences are DFQATT and SNEGSKA (reference sequence). The CDR3 totals 11 residues. The ends were cut back, 3 bases at V and 1 base at J, with 3 bases in the middle. The CDR3 loop is CSASGQETQYF. CDR3 DNA: TGCAGTGCTAGCGGCCAAGAGACCCAGTACTTC.

This rearrangement joins TRBV5-4 to TRBJ2-7; 7 positions agree with TRBD1. After removal of 1 base from V and 7 bases from J, the junction contained 17 bases not matched to a gene. The germline gives CDR1 SGHNT, CDR2 YYREEE (reference sequence). The CDR3 is 17 residues long. CDR3 sequence: CASSLSSPGGSPGEQYF. The CDR3 DNA is TGTGCCAGCAGCTTGTCGTCCCCAGGGGGAAGCCCCGGGGAGCAGTACTTC.

The rearrangement links TRBV19 to TRBJ1-1; perhaps TRBD1 as D (6 bases). CDR1 is LNHDA and CDR2 is SQIVND in the germline V gene (reference sequence). Trimming removed 7 bases from V and 1 base from J, with 10 bases in between. CDR3 length equals 13 residues. The DNA for the CDR3 is TGTGCCAGTAATCGGGGGGCGAACACTGAAGCTTTCTTT. This sequence encodes CASNRGANTEAFF. Together with reference TRBV19 and TRBJ1-1, the CDR3 gives the full variable domain: DGGITQSPKYLFRKEGQNVTLSCEQNLNHDAMYWYRQDPGQGLRLIYYSQIVNDFQKGDIAEGYSVSREKKESFPLTVTSAQKNPTAFYLCASNRGANTEAFFGQGTRLTVV.